Listed here is a single T cell receptor (beta chain). Its specificity is not known. Sorted cells reached over 98% purity in every population. These data are taken from a study of beta chain features in type 1 diabetes. Study as a whole: The study found patients and healthy donors alike in age, gender and cell yields.

Sequenced material consisted of expressed TCRB transcripts (all of the isolated RNA was reverse transcribed). The study sequenced naive, central memory and regulatory T cell samples to an average of about 3.5 million reads. Repertoires were generated with immunoSEQ multiplex PCR, while TCRdb's copy carries only in-frame clones and drops some. Among approximately 400,000 clones listed, over 12% were seen once. Study-level findings and limits: All four CD4+ subsets from Type 1 diabetes patients carried moderately but significantly shorter TCRB CDR3s.

CDR3 length: 11 residues. Trimming removed 6 bases from V and 4 bases from J, with 9 bases in between. Germline V gene sequence: CDR1 SQVTM, CDR2 ANQGSEA. The sequencing input was naive CD4+ T cells from blood. The TCR sequence derives from a woman aged 18-29 years in good health. The chain joins TRBV29-1 to TRBJ1-2; D remains ambiguous. For the CDR3, the DNA is TGCAGCGTGCGCGAACCCTATGGCTACACCTTC. This gives the protein CSVREPYGYTF.